The sequence of this T cell receptor beta chain was determined in a study of blood T cell repertoires in COVID-19. Study-wide background: Sites in the United States, Italy and Spain provided acute and convalescent COVID-19 samples.

In the original processing: Reference gene primer amplification gave nucleated cell count estimates. The protocol was immunoSEQ multiplex PCR, while the TCRdb copy is restricted to in-frame clones and leaves out a portion. Clone size and the V and J calls come from that table; the DNA yielded D and trimming. The sample shows roughly 100,000 clones, around 90% of them seen only once. V shed 0 bases, J shed 0 bases, and the junction held 8 bases outside the gene matches. The CDR3 loop spans 18 amino acids. The germline CDR1 and CDR2 sequences are SGHTS and YDEGEE. The chain employs TRBV5-8 and TRBJ2-3, with TRBD2 matching 9 bases. Sequencing was performed on peripheral blood. The source of this sequence is a woman older than 75 in a cohort sampled during active COVID-19. The CDR3 DNA reads TGTGCCAGCAGCTTGGGTCGCGGGGGGGCCGTAAGCACAGATACGCAGTATTTT. Protein sequence: CASSLGRGGAVSTDTQYF.